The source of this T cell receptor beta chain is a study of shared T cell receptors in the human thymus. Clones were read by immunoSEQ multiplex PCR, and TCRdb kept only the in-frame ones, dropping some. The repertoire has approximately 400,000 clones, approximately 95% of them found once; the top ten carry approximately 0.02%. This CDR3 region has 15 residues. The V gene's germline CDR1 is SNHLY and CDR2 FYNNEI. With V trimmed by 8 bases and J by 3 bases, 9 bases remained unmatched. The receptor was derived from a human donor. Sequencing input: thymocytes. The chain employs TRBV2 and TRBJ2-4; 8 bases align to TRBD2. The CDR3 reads CASLRAGDDKNIQYF. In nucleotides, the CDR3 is TGTGCCAGCTTGAGAGCGGGAGACGACAAAAACATTCAGTACTTC.